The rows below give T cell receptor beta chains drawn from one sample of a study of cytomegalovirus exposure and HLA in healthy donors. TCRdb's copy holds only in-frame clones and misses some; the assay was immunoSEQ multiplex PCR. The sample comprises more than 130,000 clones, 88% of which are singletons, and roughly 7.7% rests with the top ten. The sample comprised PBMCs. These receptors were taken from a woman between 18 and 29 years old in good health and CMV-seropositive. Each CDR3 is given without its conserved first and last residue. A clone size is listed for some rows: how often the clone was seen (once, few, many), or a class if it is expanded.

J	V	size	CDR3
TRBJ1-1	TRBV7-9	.	ASSVGQGFGTEAF
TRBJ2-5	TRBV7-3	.	ASSSSGAETQY
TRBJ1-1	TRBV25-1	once	ASSELTGGTEAF
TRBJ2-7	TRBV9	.	ASSVGLGGNEQY
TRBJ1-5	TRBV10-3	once	AIGERTAGNQPQH
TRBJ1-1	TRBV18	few	ASSSGRTTEAF
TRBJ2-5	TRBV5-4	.	ASSQRGGLQETQY
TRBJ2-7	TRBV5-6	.	ASSETDGSSYEQY
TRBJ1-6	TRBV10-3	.	AIRRGTSRIDNSPLH
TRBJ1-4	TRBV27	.	ASSLSLFGGLGSGTNEKLF
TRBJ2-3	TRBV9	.	ASSPSPFLGAPDTQY
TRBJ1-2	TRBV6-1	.	ASSPDRDYGYT
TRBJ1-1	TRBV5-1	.	ASSHGEATEAF
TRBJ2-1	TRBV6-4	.	ASSPTGVHNEQF
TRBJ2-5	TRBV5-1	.	ASSLGEGTAKGETQY
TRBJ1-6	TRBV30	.	AWRRDLSIVNSPLH
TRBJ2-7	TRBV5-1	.	ASSLGDRVPKEQY
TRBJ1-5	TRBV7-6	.	ASSLGQGQPQH
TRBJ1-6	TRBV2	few	ASSVGGVNSPLH
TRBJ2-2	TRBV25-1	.	ASRTGRDTGELF
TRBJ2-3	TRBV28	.	ASSFEDTQY
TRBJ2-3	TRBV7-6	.	ASSLFFLSGSEDTQY
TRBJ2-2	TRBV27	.	ASSLSTVGGVVTGELF
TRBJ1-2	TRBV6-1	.	ASSGLGGRYGYT